The clone carrying this T cell receptor (beta chain) has more than one count but fewer than ten. Its antigen remains unknown. Via MiXCR, TCRdb re-called the RT-PCR reads, giving one row per CDR3 protein. This table holds 560,000 or so distinct CDR3 sequences, less than 8% found once. The data derive from a study of response to subunit inactivated influenza vaccine. Whole-study results and caveats: It was the authors' suggestion that each seasonal influenza vaccination recruits few new T cells.

The CDR3 contains 16 residues. The germline gives CDR1 MNHEY, CDR2 SVGAGI. V was cut by 0 bases and J by 7 bases, with 16 bases left in between. This chain joins TRBV6-5 and TRBJ2-1; D may be TRBD2 (6 bases). This TCR derives from a man between 45 and 75 years old who received an inactivated influenza vaccine. Sequencing used PBMCs from blood, obtained roughly 24 months after vaccination. The CDR3 reads CASSYSPSVGDNEQFF. The DNA of the CDR3 is TGTGCCAGCAGTTACTCACCTAGCGTTGGAGATAATGAGCAGTTCTTC.